This TCR beta chain was documented in a study of shared clonotypes between healthy human individuals. Study-wide background: The plates for each donor numbered three CD4 naive, three CD4 memory, two CD8 naive and one CD8 memory.

Comment on this clone: Its target is unknown. Other DNA sequences within the sample encode an identical CDR3.

The study's findings and limits: Sample collection involved blood only; tissue repertoires are likely different. Naive subsets usually exceeded memory subsets in estimated richness.

The naive CD8 subset, CD45RO-negative cells positively selected for CCR7, excluded terminally differentiated effector memory CD45RA+ cells. Under the authors' procedure: Junction-only sequences produced by ImmunoSEQ had no quality scores, so filtering differed. The protocol was immunoSEQ multiplex PCR, while the TCRdb copy is restricted to in-frame clones and leaves out a portion. V, J and clone size were drawn from that table, and D and trimming were deduced from the DNA. The repertoire holds about 610,000 clones, with 96% as singletons. Per the germline V gene, CDR1 is MNHEY and CDR2 is SMNVEV (reference sequence). J gave up 5 bases and V 3 bases, and 6 bases lay outside the gene matches. There are 14 residues in the CDR3.

The chain employs TRBV27 and TRBJ2-7, with 8 bases matching TRBD1. Sample: naive CD8+ T cells sorted from blood. This TCR was sampled from a woman in her twenties or thirties in good health. In DNA, the CDR3 is TGTGCCAGCAGTTTCGTCCAGGGGGCCCACGAGCAGTACTTC. It is translated as CASSFVQGAHEQYF.